The 12 T cell receptor beta chains listed next were all sequenced from one sample in a study of T cell changes during pregnancy in multiple sclerosis. Libraries were prepared by immunoSEQ multiplex PCR; TCRdb keeps only in-frame clonotypes and omits some of them. The sample yields tens of thousands of clones, over 80% seen once. The specimen was peripheral blood, collected in the third trimester of pregnancy. The receptors here all came from a female donor in good health, enrolled as a control in a pregnancy study.

The gene calls are TRBV7-9 and TRBJ2-5, with 9 nucleotides matching TRBD2. The CDR3 length is 14 residues. Germline lookup yields CDR1 SEHNR and CDR2 FQNEAQ (reference sequence). V lost 5 bases, J lost 3 bases, and 4 bases stayed unmatched. CDR3 sequence: CASSPLAGKETQYF. DNA of the CDR3: TGTGCCAGCAGCCCCCTAGCGGGAAAAGAGACCCAGTACTTC.

This chain links TRBV29-1 with TRBJ2-1; D remains ambiguous. Germline CDR1 and CDR2: SQVTM and ANQGSEA. CDR3 size: 12 residues. V was shortened by 5 bases and J by 6 bases, with 11 bases between the two germline ends. This chain's CDR3 is CSVTRLFNEQFF. In DNA form, the CDR3 reads TGCAGCGTTACGAGACTGTTCAATGAGCAGTTCTTC.

This chain connects TRBV23-1 to TRBJ1-4; no clear D gene. TRBV23-1 is recorded as an ORF, its role being uncertain. The CDR3 runs 15 residues. V was clipped by 2 bases and J by 4 bases, with 11 bases between them. CDR3 sequence (DNA): TGCGCCAGCAGTCAACGGGGAAGGGATAATGAAAAACTGTTTTTT. This sequence encodes CASSQRGRDNEKLFF.

The chain couples TRBV7-3 to TRBJ1-1; D gene uncertain. V was pared by 6 bases and J by 4 bases, with 12 bases between. The germline CDR1 and CDR2 sequences are SGHTA and FQGTGA. This CDR3 comprises 13 residues. The CDR3 loop reads CASSRGGLTEAFF. The CDR3 DNA reads as TGTGCCAGCAGTCGTGGAGGGCTCACTGAAGCTTTCTTT.

The chain has TRBV5-1 and TRBJ2-5, with D tentatively TRBD1 (6 bases). Trimming removed 0 bases at V and 2 bases at J, with 11 bases between. The CDR3 is 15 residues long. CDR1 and CDR2 (germline): SGHRS, YFSETQ. In DNA form, the CDR3 reads TGCGCCAGCAGCTTGGCCGGACAGATTCAAGAGACCCAGTACTTC. Translation: CASSLAGQIQETQYF.

This chain joins TRBV19 and TRBJ1-4, with a possible D match to TRBD1 (5 bases). Trimming left V 7 bases short and J 2 bases short, with 14 bases between. In germline, CDR1 is LNHDA, CDR2 SQIVND (reference sequence). The CDR3 totals 15 residues. CDR3 sequence: CASMSQGGTNEKLFF. CDR3 DNA sequence: TGTGCCAGTATGTCTCAGGGAGGGACTAATGAAAAACTGTTTTTT. Combining the CDR3 with reference TRBV19 and TRBJ1-4 gives the whole variable domain DGGITQSPKYLFRKEGQNVTLSCEQNLNHDAMYWYRQDPGQGLRLIYYSQIVNDFQKGDIAEGYSVSREKKESFPLTVTSAQKNPTAFYLCASMSQGGTNEKLFFGSGTQLSVL.

The chain couples TRBV27 to TRBJ2-7; 8 bases align to TRBD1. There are 15 residues in the CDR3. Trimming removed 5 bases from V and 7 bases from J; junction bases left unmatched: 13. Germline V CDR1 and CDR2: MNHEY, SMNVEV (reference sequence). This CDR3 is CASSTRQGALAEQYF. Here the CDR3 DNA reads TGTGCCAGCAGTACCCGCCAGGGGGCTCTGGCAGAGCAGTACTTC.

The chain links TRBV4-3 to TRBJ2-1; weak D call: TRBD2 (5 bases). The V and J ends lost 3 bases and 2 bases respectively, with 11 bases between them. Germline loops: CDR1 LGHNA, CDR2 YSLEER. The CDR3 contains 15 residues. CDR3 DNA sequence: TGCGCCAGCAGCCAGACGGCGGAGGCCTACAATGAGCAGTTCTTC. As protein: CASSQTAEAYNEQFF.

J is TRBJ1-1 and V is TRBV11-2; possible D gene TRBD1, 5 bases. Germline values: CDR1 SGHAT, CDR2 FQNNGV. Trimming took 4 bases from V and 0 from J, leaving 6 bases between them. The CDR3 extends over 13 amino acids. The CDR3 bases are TGTGCCAGCAGCTCGACAGTGAACACTGAAGCTTTCTTT. This translates into CASSSTVNTEAFF.

The chain couples TRBV11-3 to TRBJ1-5; 7 bases are shared with TRBD1. Germline V gene sequence: CDR1 SGHNT, CDR2 YENEEA. The CDR3 has 16 amino acids. J gave up 2 bases and V 5 bases, and 9 bases lay outside the gene matches. CDR3 sequence (DNA): TGTGCCAGCAGCCAGGGGGTCGGGCCCTGCAATCAGCCCCAGCATTTT. It codes for CASSQGVGPCNQPQHF.

V is TRBV5-1 and J is TRBJ2-7, with 14 bases aligning to TRBD2. The CDR3 has 15 residues. CDR1 is SGHRS and CDR2 is YFSETQ in the germline V gene. V dropped 4 bases and J dropped 2; count of bases not matched to a gene: 2. The CDR3 protein is CASSPGLAGAYEQYF. CDR3 in DNA: TGCGCCAGCAGCCCGGGACTAGCGGGAGCCTACGAGCAGTACTTC.

The V call is TRBV2, the J call TRBJ2-7; the match to TRBD2 covers 8 bases. Germline lookup yields CDR1 SNHLY and CDR2 FYNNEI. The CDR3 contains 14 residues. The J segment lost 3 bases and the V segment lost 3 bases, leaving 4 bases of the junction unmatched. The CDR3 coding sequence is TGTGCCAGCAGTGACGGGCGGGGGGACTACGAGCAGTACTTC. Translating gives CASSDGRGDYEQYF. Together with reference TRBV2 and TRBJ2-7, the CDR3 gives the full variable domain: EPEVTQTPSHQVTQMGQEVILRCVPISNHLYFYWYRQILGQKVEFLVSFYNNEISEKSEIFDDQFSVERPDGSNFTLKIRSTKLEDSAMYFCASSDGRGDYEQYFGPGTRLTVT.